One and the same sample provided the 7 T cell receptor beta chains below, sequenced in a study of blood T cell repertoires in COVID-19. Profiled with immunoSEQ multiplex PCR; TCRdb holds only in-frame clones, not every one. The table has approximately 48,000 clones, about 85% seen once. Material for sequencing was peripheral blood. These receptors all stem from a man aged 55 to 70 with acute or convalescent COVID-19.

This chain connects TRBV5-4 to TRBJ2-6; 14 nucleotides align to TRBD2. J gave up 4 bases and V 4 bases, and 7 bases lay outside the gene matches. The CDR3 totals 18 residues. CDR1 and CDR2 from the germline V gene are SGHNT and YYREEE (reference sequence). The CDR3 coding sequence is TGTGCCAGCAGCGAGGGACTAGCGGGAGCCCCCGGGGCCAACGTCCTGACTTTC. It codes for CASSEGLAGAPGANVLTF.

The table lists this clone with a count of one. The rearrangement joins TRBV7-8 to TRBJ1-5; 8 bases line up with TRBD1. CDR1 is SGHVS and CDR2 is FQNEAQ in the germline V gene. V gave up 3 bases and J gave up 6 bases; unmatched junction bases: 13. The CDR3 spans 17 residues. CDR3 bases: TGTGCCAGCAGCTTCGCCTTAGGGGGGACAGGCGGTCAGCCCCAGCATTTT. Translated, it gives CASSFALGGTGGQPQHF.

The V and J genes are TRBV21-1 and TRBJ2-3; the table assigns TRBD2, which was not confirmed against the DNA. TRBV21-1 counts as a pseudogene. The CDR3 runs 17 residues. The CDR3 protein is CASSKAGGAGRTDTQYF. In nucleotides, the CDR3 is TGTGCCAGCAGCAAAGCGGGCGGCGCGGGACGCACAGATACGCAGTATTTT.

The chain is built from TRBV6-5 and TRBJ1-2; a weak D match, TRBD1 (5 bases). Trimming pared 5 bases from V and 8 bases from J, leaving 21 bases between. Looked up from germline, CDR1 is MNHEY and CDR2 is SVGAGI. The CDR3 sequence is 15 residues long. The CDR3 is CASSPKPGRAVGYTF. The CDR3 DNA sequence: TGTGCCAGCAGTCCCAAGCCCGGCAGGGCTGTGGGCTACACCTTC.

J is TRBJ2-2 and V is TRBV18, with TRBD1 identical over 9 bases. This CDR3 is built from 17 residues. CDR1 is KGHSH and CDR2 is LQKENI in the germline V gene. V dropped 2 bases and J dropped 4; count of bases not matched to a gene: 8. The CDR3 here is CASSPRARQGGTGELFF. The CDR3 DNA sequence: TGTGCCAGCTCACCAAGGGCGAGACAGGGGGGCACCGGGGAGCTGTTTTTT.

The chain employs TRBV9 and TRBJ2-7, with 7 bases aligning to TRBD1. V lost 3 bases and J lost 2; bases outside the gene matches: 8. This CDR3 has 15 residues. Germline V gene sequence: CDR1 SGDLS, CDR2 YYNGEE. CDR3 nucleotide sequence: TGTGCCAGCAGCGCCGCCGGGACAGTGACCTACGAGCAGTACTTC. Translating it yields CASSAAGTVTYEQYF.

The chain is built from TRBV27 and TRBJ2-7, with 7 bases matching TRBD1. J lost 0 bases, V lost 6 bases, and 14 bases had no gene match. Germline-derived CDR1 and CDR2 are MNHEY and SMNVEV (reference sequence). The CDR3 length is 17 residues. The CDR3 sequence: CASSRDSQVGFSYEQYF. The CDR3 nucleotides read TGTGCCAGCAGCCGGGACAGTCAGGTAGGTTTCTCCTACGAGCAGTACTTC.